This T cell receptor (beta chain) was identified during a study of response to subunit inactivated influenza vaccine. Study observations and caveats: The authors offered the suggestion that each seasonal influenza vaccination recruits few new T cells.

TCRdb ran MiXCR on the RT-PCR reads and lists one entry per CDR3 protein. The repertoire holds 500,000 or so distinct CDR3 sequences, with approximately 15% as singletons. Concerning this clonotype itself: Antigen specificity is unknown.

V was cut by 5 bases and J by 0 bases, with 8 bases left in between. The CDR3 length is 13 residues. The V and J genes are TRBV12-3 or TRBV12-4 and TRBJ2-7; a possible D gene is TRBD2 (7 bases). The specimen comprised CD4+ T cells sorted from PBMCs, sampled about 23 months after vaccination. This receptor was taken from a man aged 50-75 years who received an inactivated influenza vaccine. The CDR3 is CASSGGASYEQYF. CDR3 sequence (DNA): TGTGCCAGCAGTGGGGGGGCCTCCTACGAGCAGTACTTC.